This note documents a single T cell receptor (beta chain) sequence. Primers used in a second PCR of about 7 to 12 cycles were a sample-barcoded 5' primer and a J-beta primer mix. MiXCR, run by TCRdb on the 5' RACE reads, gives a single entry per CDR3 protein. The data hold some 690,000 distinct CDR3 sequences, with about 24% observed a single time. The junction had 9 bases not matched to a gene; V was cut back by 6 bases and J by 8 bases. The CDR3 covers 12 residues. CDR1 DFQATT and CDR2 SNEGSKA come from the germline V gene (reference sequence). This record comes from a study of blood T cells in healthy people across ages. At the level of the study: Researchers report that template switching captured about one barcoded beta molecule per two T cells.

The source is a man in his sixties or seventies in good health. Sequencing was done on a sample of blood. The genes are TRBV20-1 and TRBJ1-1, with 7 nucleotides matching TRBD1. CDR3 region: CSAGQPVTEAFF. DNA for the CDR3: TGCAGTGCGGGACAGCCGGTCACCGAAGCTTTCTTT.